One and the same sample provided the 27 T cell receptor beta chains below, sequenced in a study of cytomegalovirus exposure and HLA in healthy donors (dated by TCRdb to 2015 to 2018). Receptors were amplified or captured by the immunoSEQ multiplex PCR assay. A mixture of 60 forward primers for TCR Vbeta segments and 13 reverse primers for TCR Jbeta segments was used in the multiplex PCR. The table was pulled from immuneACCESS by TCRdb, which kept in-frame rearrangements only. Such tables lose some clones; where checked, under half of the loss comes from unresolved V genes, and the rest has no known cause. The sample includes more than 150,000 clones, with roughly four fifths observed a single time. The top ten clones comprise about 1.4% of the sample. Sequencing input: PBMCs. These TCRs come from a man aged 35 to 55 in good health and CMV-seronegative.

This chain links TRBV15 with TRBJ2-2; D is perhaps TRBD1 (6 bases). The CDR3 loop spans 14 amino acids. V lost 7 bases and J 10 bases, leaving 19 bases between the germline ends. Germline V gene sequence: CDR1 LNHNV, CDR2 YYDKDF (reference sequence). The CDR3 nucleotides read TGTGCCACCACCCCAGGGGAAAATGAGGAGGAGCTGTTTTTT. Protein product: CATTPGENEEELFF.

J is TRBJ2-5 and V is TRBV7-3; TRBD1 is a possible D gene (6 bases). V was pared by 3 bases and J by 4 bases, with 12 bases between. This CDR3 has 14 amino acids. Germline CDR1 SGHTA, CDR2 FQGTGA. The CDR3 sequence is CASSFTGWGETQYF. DNA for the CDR3: TGTGCCAGCAGCTTCACAGGGTGGGGAGAGACCCAGTACTTC.

The chain joins TRBV5-1 to TRBJ2-1, with TRBD2 matching over 13 bases. Trimming at V came to 0 bases and at J to 7 bases, leaving 1 base not matched to a gene. Germline V CDR1 and CDR2: SGHRS, YFSETQ. The CDR3 spans 15 residues. CDR3 in DNA: TGCGCCAGCAGCTTGGTGACTAGCGGGAGGAATGAGCAGTTCTTC. This sequence encodes CASSLVTSGRNEQFF. The entire variable domain, with the rest obtained from reference TRBV5-1 and TRBJ2-1, is as follows: KAGVTQTPRYLIKTRGQQVTLSCSPISGHRSVSWYQQTPGQGLQFLFEYFSETQRNKGNFPGRFSGRQFSNSRSEMNVSTLELGDSALYLCASSLVTSGRNEQFFGPGTRLTVL.

This clone has a single count. The chain has TRBV5-4 and TRBJ2-2; D is undetermined. CDR1 and CDR2 from the germline V gene are SGHNT and YYREEE (reference sequence). V was pared by 4 bases and J by 3 bases, with 10 bases between. The length of the CDR3 is 14 residues. The CDR3 protein is CASSLDEHTGELFF. CDR3 coding DNA: TGTGCCAGCAGCCTTGATGAGCACACCGGGGAGCTGTTTTTT.

This clone has a handful of counts. V gene TRBV7-3 combines with J gene TRBJ2-3, with D tentatively TRBD2 (7 bases). V lost 4 bases and J 4 bases, leaving 12 bases between the germline ends. CDR1 is SGHTA, CDR2 FQGTGA, per germline. The CDR3 is made up of 14 amino acids. The CDR3 is CASSSVGGADTQYF. The DNA of the CDR3 is TGTGCCAGCAGCTCTGTAGGGGGGGCAGATACGCAGTATTTT.

In the case of this clone: Mismatch with germline at one junction end may stem from a read error. V usage is TRBV7-9 and J usage is TRBJ1-3; perhaps TRBD1 as D (6 bases). Germline assignment: CDR1 SEHNR and CDR2 FQNEAQ (reference sequence). This CDR3 contains 12 residues. CDR3 in amino acids: CSRAGGGNTIYF. The CDR3 bases are TGTTCCAGGGCGGGGGGCGGAAACACCATATATTTT.

This clone was observed at least ten times. The rearrangement links TRBV28 to TRBJ2-6; D remains ambiguous. In germline, CDR1 is MDHEN, CDR2 SYDVKM. The CDR3 is 14 residues long. The germline V and J ends were trimmed by 9 bases and 0 bases, with 9 bases remaining between them. The CDR3 is CASTLVSGANVLTF. CDR3 nucleotides: TGTGCCAGTACGTTAGTCTCTGGGGCCAACGTCCTGACTTTC.

CDR3 in DNA: TGTGCCAGCAGTCGAGGGGGCAAGACCCAGTACTTC. It yields the protein CASSRGGKTQYF. V gene TRBV28 combines with J gene TRBJ2-5, with 7 bases aligning to TRBD1. Trimming at V came to 5 bases and at J to 6 bases, leaving 3 bases not matched to a gene. In germline, CDR1 is MDHEN, CDR2 SYDVKM. The CDR3 covers 12 residues.

CDR3 region: CASRKDRGTEAFF. CDR3 coding DNA: TGTGCCAGCAGGAAGGACAGGGGCACTGAAGCTTTCTTT. The J gene is TRBJ1-1, the V gene TRBV5-4, with 9 bases matching TRBD1. The CDR3 extends over 13 amino acids. Germline V gene sequence: CDR1 SGHNT, CDR2 YYREEE (reference sequence). The ends lost 5 bases at V and 4 bases at J; junction bases unmatched: 3.

The V and J genes are TRBV27 and TRBJ2-2; the D gene is possibly TRBD1 (7 bases). Trimming took 5 bases from V and 0 from J, leaving 16 bases between them. The length of the CDR3 is 17 residues. Germline CDR1 and CDR2: MNHEY and SMNVEV (reference sequence). The CDR3 DNA is TGTGCCAGCAGTCCGCGGGACAGCGTGACGAACACCGGGGAGCTGTTTTTT. It specifies CASSPRDSVTNTGELFF.

J is TRBJ2-3 and V is TRBV5-1; TRBD2 might be the D (5 bases). The length of the CDR3 is 12 residues. V lost 7 bases and J 0 bases, leaving 6 bases between the germline ends. Per the germline V gene, CDR1 is SGHRS and CDR2 is YFSETQ. The DNA of the CDR3 is TGCGCCAGCCGGGGTAGCACAGATACGCAGTATTTT. It translates to CASRGSTDTQYF. The full variable domain, completed using reference TRBV5-1 and TRBJ2-3, is KAGVTQTPRYLIKTRGQQVTLSCSPISGHRSVSWYQQTPGQGLQFLFEYFSETQRNKGNFPGRFSGRQFSNSRSEMNVSTLELGDSALYLCASRGSTDTQYFGPGTRLTVL.

The chain carries TRBV9 and TRBJ1-5; tentative D call: TRBD1 (5 bases). Trimming pared 4 bases from V and 7 bases from J, leaving 12 bases between. The CDR3 runs 13 residues. In germline, CDR1 is SGDLS, CDR2 YYNGEE. CDR3 DNA: TGTGCCAGCAGCACCGGGGGGAACCAGCCCCAGCATTTT. Translation gives CASSTGGNQPQHF.

The gene calls are TRBV4-1 and TRBJ1-3; 8 bases are shared with TRBD1. After removal of 4 bases from V and 0 bases from J, the junction contained 5 bases not matched to a gene. This CDR3 comprises 16 residues. CDR1 is MGHRA, CDR2 YSYEKL, per germline. The CDR3 bases are TGCGCCAGCAGCCCCCGGGACAGGAGCTCTGGAAACACCATATATTTT. Translated: CASSPRDRSSGNTIYF.

Comment on this clone: The sample contains more than one DNA sequence encoding this CDR3. The chain links TRBV6-6 to TRBJ1-1; D is undetermined. V lost 6 bases and J 6 bases, leaving 14 bases between the germline ends. The CDR3 extends over 13 amino acids. CDR1 MNHNY and CDR2 SVGAGI come from the germline V gene (reference sequence). CDR3 amino acids: CASRARPSAEAFF. The CDR3 DNA sequence: TGTGCCAGCAGGGCGCGGCCGAGCGCTGAAGCTTTCTTT.

V usage is TRBV6-5 and J usage is TRBJ1-5, with D maybe TRBD1 (6 bases). Germline CDR1 MNHEY, CDR2 SVGAGI. CDR3 size: 14 residues. V was trimmed by 8 bases and J by 3 bases, leaving 14 bases between them. CDR3: CASRKPGHNQPQHF. The CDR3 region has the DNA TGTGCCAGCCGGAAACCGGGACACAATCAGCCCCAGCATTTT.

The V gene is TRBV27, the J gene TRBJ1-5; possibly TRBD1 for D (5 bases). Germline V CDR1 and CDR2: MNHEY, SMNVEV (reference sequence). The CDR3 runs to 13 residues. CDR3: CATGERRYQPQHF. In DNA, the CDR3 is TGTGCTACGGGGGAACGCAGGTATCAGCCCCAGCATTTT.

This clone appeared a few times. The chain employs TRBV2 and TRBJ2-3; D possibly corresponds to TRBD1 (6 bases). V shed 9 bases and J shed 4 bases, with 8 bases lying between them. CDR1 SNHLY and CDR2 FYNNEI come from the germline V gene. The CDR3 extends over 11 amino acids. CDR3 region: CASRGSDTQYF. CDR3 sequence (DNA): TGTGCCAGTAGGGGGTCAGATACGCAGTATTTT.

This clone appeared a single time. The chain links TRBV2 to TRBJ2-1, with 7 positions matching TRBD2. The CDR3 contains 14 residues. V dropped 5 bases and J dropped 15; count of bases not matched to a gene: 16. Germline loops: CDR1 SNHLY, CDR2 FYNNEI. CDR3 nucleotide sequence: TGTGCCAGCAGTCGCCCTTGGCGGGAGAGAGGGAGGTTCTTC. Its protein product is CASSRPWRERGRFF. Combining the CDR3 with reference TRBV2 and TRBJ2-1 gives the whole variable domain EPEVTQTPSHQVTQMGQEVILRCVPISNHLYFYWYRQILGQKVEFLVSFYNNEISEKSEIFDDQFSVERPDGSNFTLKIRSTKLEDSAMYFCASSRPWRERGRFFGPGTRLTVL.

The chain carries TRBV6-5 and TRBJ1-6; a possible D gene is TRBD1 (6 bases). Deletions cut 10 bases from V and 8 bases from J, with 18 bases between. The CDR3 is 14 amino acids. Looked up from germline, CDR1 is MNHEY and CDR2 is SVGAGI. The CDR3 DNA reads as TGTGCCACCGGCCCGCAGGGGAGAGATTCACCCCTCCACTTT. Encoded protein: CATGPQGRDSPLHF.

The chain carries TRBV5-1 and TRBJ1-3, with no clear D. This CDR3 comprises 16 residues. Germline values: CDR1 SGHRS, CDR2 YFSETQ. Trimming left V 0 bases short and J 0 bases short, with 10 bases between. DNA of the CDR3: TGCGCCAGCAGCTTGGATCCCAGCGACTCTGGAAACACCATATATTTT. Translated, it gives CASSLDPSDSGNTIYF. The variable domain in full, completed from reference TRBV5-1 and TRBJ1-3, reads KAGVTQTPRYLIKTRGQQVTLSCSPISGHRSVSWYQQTPGQGLQFLFEYFSETQRNKGNFPGRFSGRQFSNSRSEMNVSTLELGDSALYLCASSLDPSDSGNTIYFGEGSWLTVV.

The chain joins TRBV11-2 to TRBJ1-4; 7 positions match TRBD1. Unmatched junction bases numbered 4, after V lost 1 base and J lost 8 bases. The CDR3 consists of 14 residues. CDR1 SGHAT and CDR2 FQNNGV come from the germline V gene. The DNA of the CDR3 is TGTGCCAGCAGCTTAGGCGGCAGGGGGGAAAAACTGTTTTTT. It codes for CASSLGGRGEKLFF. Using reference TRBV11-2 and TRBJ1-4 for the parts outside the CDR3, the full variable domain is EAGVAQSPRYKIIEKRQSVAFWCNPISGHATLYWYQQILGQGPKLLIQFQNNGVVDDSQLPKDRFSAERLKGVDSTLKIQPAKLEDSAVYLCASSLGGRGEKLFFGSGTQLSVL.

In its sample, this clone was seen once. This rearrangement joins TRBV27 to TRBJ1-5, with D unresolved. The CDR3 totals 17 residues. V lost 0 bases, J lost 4 bases, and 16 bases lay in between. The germline CDR1 and CDR2 sequences are MNHEY and SMNVEV (reference sequence). This CDR3 is CASSLSPPKRVNQPQHF. The CDR3, as DNA: TGTGCCAGCAGTTTATCTCCCCCAAAGAGGGTTAATCAGCCCCAGCATTTT.

This clone was seen a handful of times. In nucleotides, the CDR3 is TGTGCCAGCAGCGTAGGCGGAGCGGGAGGCTCAGATACGCAGTATTTT. As protein: CASSVGGAGGSDTQYF. The chain combines TRBV9 with TRBJ2-3; 9 bases fit TRBD2. Looked up from germline, CDR1 is SGDLS and CDR2 is YYNGEE. The CDR3 length is 16 residues. Trimming at V came to 0 bases and at J to 4 bases, leaving 6 bases not matched to a gene.

This sequence joins TRBV27 and TRBJ2-5, with TRBD2 identical over 10 bases. The DNA end is a closer match to TRBJ2-7, so the J assignment may be wrong. CDR3 size: 14 residues. Germline CDR1 is MNHEY and CDR2 is SMNVEV (reference sequence). Written as DNA, the CDR3 is TGTGCCAGCAGTGTTAGGACTAGCGGCCACGAGCAGTACTTC. Protein sequence: CASSVRTSGHEQYF.

Concerning this clone itself: A junction end diverges from the germline sequence, so it may reflect a read error. The chain carries TRBV19 and TRBJ2-4; D possibly corresponds to TRBD2 (5 bases). Germline loops: CDR1 LNHDA, CDR2 SQIVND (reference sequence). The CDR3 spans 13 residues. This CDR3 is CASSLLAKNSQYF. The CDR3, as DNA: TGTGCCAGTAGTCTGCTAGCCAAAAACAGTCAGTACTTC.

The chain employs TRBV4-1 and TRBJ1-1; D is possibly TRBD1 (5 bases). CDR3 length: 13 amino acids. V was shortened by 4 bases and J by 2 bases, with 8 bases between the two germline ends. Germline loops: CDR1 MGHRA, CDR2 YSYEKL. CDR3 sequence (DNA): TGCGCCAGCAGCCGGCAGGGTAACACTGAAGCTTTCTTT. It is translated as CASSRQGNTEAFF.

This clone has more than one count but fewer than ten. V and J are TRBV27 and TRBJ1-1; possible D gene TRBD1, 5 bases. This CDR3 has 14 amino acids. Looked up from germline, CDR1 is MNHEY and CDR2 is SMNVEV (reference sequence). The V gene lost 5 bases and the J gene lost 1 base, with 11 bases spanning the gap. CDR3 amino acids: CASSLSGGNTEAFF. The CDR3 nucleotides are TGTGCCAGCAGTCTGTCCGGGGGGAACACTGAAGCTTTCTTT.